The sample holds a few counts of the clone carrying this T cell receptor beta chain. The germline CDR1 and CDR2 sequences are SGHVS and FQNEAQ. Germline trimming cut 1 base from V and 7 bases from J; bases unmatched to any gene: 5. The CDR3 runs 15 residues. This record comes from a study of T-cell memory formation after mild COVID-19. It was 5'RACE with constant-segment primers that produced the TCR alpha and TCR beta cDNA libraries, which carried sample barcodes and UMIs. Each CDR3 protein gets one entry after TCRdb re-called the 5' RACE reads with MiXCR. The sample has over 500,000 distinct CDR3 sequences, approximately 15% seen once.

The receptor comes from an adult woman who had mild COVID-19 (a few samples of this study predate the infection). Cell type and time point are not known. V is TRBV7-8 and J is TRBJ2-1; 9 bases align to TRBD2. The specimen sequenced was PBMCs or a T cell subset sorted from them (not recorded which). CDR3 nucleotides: TGTGCCAGCAGCTTAGACGCGGGGGGGGGAAATGAGCAGTTCTTC. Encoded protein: CASSLDAGGGNEQFF.